Listed below are T cell receptor beta chains from one sample, sequenced in a study of shared clonotypes between healthy human individuals. Clones were read by immunoSEQ multiplex PCR, and TCRdb kept only the in-frame ones, dropping some. The sample has 750,000 to 1,000,000 clones, 90% to 95% seen once. Sample: naive CD8+ T cells sorted from blood. The receptors derive from a man in his thirties or forties in good health. Each CDR3 is given with its conserved first and last residue. D genes are given only for firm matches. Clone size, where shown, is once, few, many, or a class for clones that have expanded.

j_call: TRBJ1-5
d_call: TRBD1
clone_size: -
v_call: TRBV10-3
cdr3_aa: CAISERGQGNQPQHF
cdr3_nt: TGTGCCATCAGTGAGAGGGGACAGGGCAATCAGCCCCAGCATTTT

j_call: TRBJ2-3
d_call: -
clone_size: -
v_call: TRBV10-3
cdr3_aa: CAILGNYDTDTQYF
cdr3_nt: TGTGCCATCCTGGGCAATTATGATACAGATACGCAGTATTTT

j_call: TRBJ2-1
d_call: -
clone_size: -
v_call: TRBV19
cdr3_aa: CASTPGPFYNEQFF
cdr3_nt: TGTGCCAGTACACCCGGGCCGTTCTACAATGAGCAGTTCTTC

j_call: TRBJ2-7
d_call: -
clone_size: -
v_call: TRBV5-1
cdr3_aa: CASSFREPIYEQYF
cdr3_nt: TGCGCCAGCAGCTTCCGGGAGCCAATCTACGAGCAGTACTTC

j_call: TRBJ1-1
d_call: -
clone_size: -
v_call: TRBV11-1
cdr3_aa: CASSYSFRGPRNTEAFF
cdr3_nt: TGTGCCAGCAGCTACTCCTTCCGGGGCCCGAGAAACACTGAAGCTTTCTTT

j_call: TRBJ1-4
d_call: -
clone_size: -
v_call: TRBV7-9
cdr3_aa: CASSTSQEATNEKLFF
cdr3_nt: TGTGCCAGCAGCACAAGTCAGGAGGCAACTAATGAAAAACTGTTTTTT

j_call: TRBJ2-7
d_call: -
clone_size: -
v_call: TRBV9
cdr3_aa: CASSVDGGEQYF
cdr3_nt: TGTGCCAGCAGCGTAGACGGGGGCGAGCAGTACTTC

j_call: TRBJ1-4
d_call: -
clone_size: once
v_call: TRBV7-9
cdr3_aa: CASSSRDGATNEKLFF
cdr3_nt: TGTGCCAGCAGCTCAAGAGACGGAGCAACTAATGAAAAACTGTTTTTT

j_call: TRBJ2-2
d_call: TRBD1
clone_size: -
v_call: TRBV5-4
cdr3_aa: CASSLAQTGGPNTGELFF
cdr3_nt: TGTGCCAGCAGCTTGGCCCAGACAGGGGGCCCGAACACCGGGGAGCTGTTTTTT

j_call: TRBJ2-7
d_call: -
clone_size: -
v_call: TRBV11-2
cdr3_aa: CASSLVGAYYEQYF
cdr3_nt: TGTGCCAGCAGCTTAGTTGGGGCCTACTACGAGCAGTACTTC

j_call: TRBJ2-7
d_call: TRBD1
clone_size: -
v_call: TRBV19
cdr3_aa: CASSIQGGLYEQYF
cdr3_nt: TGTGCCAGTAGTATACAAGGGGGCCTCTACGAGCAGTACTTC

j_call: TRBJ1-5
d_call: TRBD1
clone_size: -
v_call: TRBV19
cdr3_aa: CATHLGQGGNQPQHF
cdr3_nt: TGTGCCACCCATCTCGGACAGGGGGGAAATCAGCCCCAGCATTTT

j_call: TRBJ2-5
d_call: TRBD1
clone_size: -
v_call: TRBV29-1
cdr3_aa: CSVEAPGQLNF
cdr3_nt: TGCAGCGTTGAAGCCCCGGGACAGCTTAACTTC

j_call: TRBJ2-7
d_call: TRBD1
clone_size: -
v_call: TRBV13
cdr3_aa: CASSSRDRGHSGEQYF
cdr3_nt: TGTGCCAGCAGCTCTCGGGACAGGGGACACTCGGGCGAGCAGTACTTC

j_call: TRBJ2-1
d_call: TRBD1
clone_size: once
v_call: TRBV15
cdr3_aa: CATSRLGQGFYNEQFF
cdr3_nt: TGTGCCACCAGCAGACTAGGACAGGGCTTCTACAATGAGCAGTTCTTC

j_call: TRBJ2-3
d_call: -
clone_size: -
v_call: TRBV27
cdr3_aa: CASSFRTTDTQYF
cdr3_nt: TGTGCCAGCAGTTTTAGAACCACAGATACGCAGTATTTT

j_call: TRBJ2-1
d_call: -
clone_size: -
v_call: TRBV10-3
cdr3_aa: CAIAPSGSYNEQFF
cdr3_nt: TGTGCCATCGCTCCCTCGGGCTCCTACAATGAGCAGTTCTTC

j_call: TRBJ2-7
d_call: TRBD2
clone_size: -
v_call: TRBV2
cdr3_aa: CASSVYGTSGAYEQYF
cdr3_nt: TGTGCCAGCAGTGTATACGGGACTAGCGGGGCCTACGAGCAGTACTTC

j_call: TRBJ2-1
d_call: -
clone_size: -
v_call: TRBV28
cdr3_aa: CASSLGAHWGDEQFF
cdr3_nt: TGTGCCAGCAGTCTCGGAGCACACTGGGGCGATGAGCAGTTCTTC

j_call: TRBJ2-7
d_call: TRBD2
clone_size: -
v_call: TRBV27
cdr3_aa: CASSPTGLAYEQYF
cdr3_nt: TGTGCCAGCAGTCCAACCGGACTAGCCTACGAGCAGTACTTC

j_call: TRBJ2-7
d_call: -
clone_size: once
v_call: TRBV21-1
cdr3_aa: CASSINNREGASGEQYF
cdr3_nt: TGTGCCAGCAGCATAAACAATCGAGAAGGGGCGTCGGGGGAGCAGTACTTC

j_call: TRBJ2-2
d_call: -
clone_size: -
v_call: TRBV5-4
cdr3_aa: CASSTGTYTGELFF
cdr3_nt: TGTGCCAGCAGCACCGGGACATACACCGGGGAGCTGTTTTTT

j_call: TRBJ2-2
d_call: TRBD2
clone_size: -
v_call: TRBV11-2
cdr3_aa: CASSDIGLAGVELFF
cdr3_nt: TGTGCCAGCAGCGATATCGGACTAGCGGGAGTGGAGCTGTTTTTT

j_call: TRBJ2-7
d_call: -
clone_size: -
v_call: TRBV10-2
cdr3_aa: CASSNVVWDLTYEQYF
cdr3_nt: TGCGCCAGCTCTAACGTGGTTTGGGATTTGACCTACGAGCAGTACTTC

j_call: TRBJ2-7
d_call: -
clone_size: -
v_call: TRBV2
cdr3_aa: CASKVSPYEQYF
cdr3_nt: TGTGCCAGCAAGGTATCCCCCTACGAGCAGTACTTC

j_call: TRBJ1-1
d_call: -
clone_size: -
v_call: TRBV9
cdr3_aa: CASSVGPATEAFF
cdr3_nt: TGTGCCAGCAGCGTAGGTCCAGCCACTGAAGCTTTCTTT

j_call: TRBJ2-7
d_call: -
clone_size: -
v_call: TRBV10-1
cdr3_aa: CASSETLSRGEQYF
cdr3_nt: TGCGCCAGCAGTGAGACCTTATCAAGGGGCGAGCAGTACTTC

j_call: TRBJ2-7
d_call: -
clone_size: -
v_call: TRBV19
cdr3_aa: CASSIEWSGNYEQYF
cdr3_nt: TGTGCCAGTAGTATAGAATGGTCAGGGAACTACGAGCAGTACTTC

j_call: TRBJ1-1
d_call: -
clone_size: -
v_call: TRBV27
cdr3_aa: CASSLGRDTEAFF
cdr3_nt: TGTGCCAGCAGTTTAGGCAGAGACACTGAAGCTTTCTTT

j_call: TRBJ1-4
d_call: -
clone_size: -
v_call: TRBV4-1
cdr3_aa: CASSPGNEKLFF
cdr3_nt: TGCGCCAGCAGCCCCGGAAATGAAAAACTGTTTTTT

j_call: TRBJ2-5
d_call: -
clone_size: -
v_call: TRBV2
cdr3_aa: CASTAQETQYF
cdr3_nt: TGTGCCAGCACCGCGCAAGAGACCCAGTACTTC